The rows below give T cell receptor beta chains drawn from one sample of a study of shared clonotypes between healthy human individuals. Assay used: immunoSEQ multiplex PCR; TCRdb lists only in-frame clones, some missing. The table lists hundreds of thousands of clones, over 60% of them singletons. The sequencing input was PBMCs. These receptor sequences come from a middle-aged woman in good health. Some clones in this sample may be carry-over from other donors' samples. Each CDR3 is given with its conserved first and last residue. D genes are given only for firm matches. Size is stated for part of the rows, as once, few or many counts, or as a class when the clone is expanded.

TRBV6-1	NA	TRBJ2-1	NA	TGTGCCAGCAGTGATTCTGTAATAGACAATGAGCAGTTCTTC	CASSDSVIDNEQFF
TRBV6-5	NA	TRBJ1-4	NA	TGTGCCAGCATGCAGCTTATCAACGGTGAAAAACTGTTTTTT	CASMQLINGEKLFF
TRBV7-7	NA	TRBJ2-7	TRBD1	TGTGCTAGCAGCCCAAGACAGGGTGAGCAGTACTTC	CASSPRQGEQYF
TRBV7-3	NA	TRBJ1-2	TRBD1	TGTGCCAGCAGCTTAGGGGACAGAAACTATGGCTACACCTTC	CASSLGDRNYGYTF
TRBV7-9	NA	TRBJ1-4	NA	TGTGCCAGCAGCATCACCGGGGGGAATGAAAAACTGTTTTTT	CASSITGGNEKLFF
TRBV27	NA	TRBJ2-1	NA	TGTGCCAGCAGTTGGAGGAATGAGCAGTTCTTC	CASSWRNEQFF
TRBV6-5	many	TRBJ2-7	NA	TGTGCCAGCAGCGCCGGGACCCCTGCCTCCGAGCAGTACTTC	CASSAGTPASEQYF
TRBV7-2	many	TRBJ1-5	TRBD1	TGTGCCAGCAGCTTAGGACAGGGGCGGCCTCAGCCCCAGCATTTT	CASSLGQGRPQPQHF
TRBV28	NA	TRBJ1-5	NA	TGTGCCAGCAGCCCCGGTTGGGGGACAAATCAGCCCCAGCATTTT	CASSPGWGTNQPQHF
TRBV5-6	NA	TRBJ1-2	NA	TGTGCCAGCAGCCAGGACTTCAACTATGGCTACACCTTC	CASSQDFNYGYTF
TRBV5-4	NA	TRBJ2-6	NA	TGTGCCAGCAGCTTGGTGAACTCTGGGGCCAACGTCCTGACTTTC	CASSLVNSGANVLTF
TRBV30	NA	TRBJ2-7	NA	TGTGCCTGGAGCGACGACGGGGGTGGGTACGAGCAGTACTTC	CAWSDDGGGYEQYF
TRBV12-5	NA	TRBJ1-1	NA	TGTGCTAGTGGTTTGGGACTAAGTCAGACAAACACTGAAGCTTTCTTT	CASGLGLSQTNTEAFF
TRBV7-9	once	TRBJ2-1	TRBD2	TGTGCCAGCAGGTTAAAAGCGGGAGGGGACTACTCCTACAATGAGCAGTTCTTC	CASRLKAGGDYSYNEQFF
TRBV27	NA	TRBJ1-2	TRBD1	TGTGCCAGCCGGACAGGAGTTAGTGAGGGCTACACCTTC	CASRTGVSEGYTF
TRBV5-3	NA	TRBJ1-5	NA	TGTGCCAGAAGCTTGTGGGGGAATCAGCCCCAGCATTTT	CARSLWGNQPQHF
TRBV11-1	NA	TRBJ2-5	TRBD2	TGTGCCAGCAGCTTAAGAACAGCGGGAGGGGTGGAGACCCAGTACTTC	CASSLRTAGGVETQYF
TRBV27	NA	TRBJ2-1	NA	TGTGCCAGCAGTCCCACTCGGGACAATGAGCAGTTCTTC	CASSPTRDNEQFF
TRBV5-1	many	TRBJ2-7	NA	TGCGCCAGCAGCTTGGCCGGCTCCTACGAGCAGTACTTC	CASSLAGSYEQYF
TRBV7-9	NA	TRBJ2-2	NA	TGTGCCAGCAGCTTATCGGACGGGCCGAACACCGGGGAGCTGTTTTTT	CASSLSDGPNTGELFF
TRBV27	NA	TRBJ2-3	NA	TGTGCCAGCAGTAATGGGGGTGGAACAGATACGCAGTATTTT	CASSNGGGTDTQYF
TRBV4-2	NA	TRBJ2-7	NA	TGTGCCAGCAGCCAAGATCGCGAAGGGGATACCCTACACTACGAGCAGTACTTC	CASSQDREGDTLHYEQYF
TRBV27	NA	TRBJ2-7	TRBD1	TGTGCCAGCAGTTCCCAGGCCCCGACAGGGAACCCATCCTACGAGCAGTACTTC	CASSSQAPTGNPSYEQYF
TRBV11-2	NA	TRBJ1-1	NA	TGTGCCAGCAGCTTGTGGCGGACGAACACTGAAGCTTTCTTT	CASSLWRTNTEAFF
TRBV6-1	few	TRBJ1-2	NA	TGTGCCAGTACGGGGGGAGCTGGCTACACCTTC	CASTGGAGYTF
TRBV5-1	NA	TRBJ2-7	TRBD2	TGCGCCAGCAGCCCTAGCGGGAGGTTCTACGAGCAGTACTTC	CASSPSGRFYEQYF
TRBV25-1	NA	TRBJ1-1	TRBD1	TGTGCCAGCAGTGAGGGGACAGGGGGCGCGAACACTGAAGCTTTCTTT	CASSEGTGGANTEAFF
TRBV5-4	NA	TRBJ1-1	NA	TGTGCCAGCAGCTTGGTAGGAGCAGGAGAACTGACTGAAGCTTTCTTT	CASSLVGAGELTEAFF
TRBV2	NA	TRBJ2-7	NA	TGTGCCAGCAGTGATATCGCTGACTACGAGCAGTACTTC	CASSDIADYEQYF
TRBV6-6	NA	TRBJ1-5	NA	TGTGCCAGCAGTTACGCCGGGTCTTTTAATCAGCCCCAGCATTTT	CASSYAGSFNQPQHF
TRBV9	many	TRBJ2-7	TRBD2	TGTGCCAGCAGCGTAGGGCTAGCGGGAGGTATCTACGAGCAGTACTTC	CASSVGLAGGIYEQYF
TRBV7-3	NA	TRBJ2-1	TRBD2	TGTACCAGCAGCTTAACCCGGACTAGCGGGAGTGAGCAGTTCTTC	CTSSLTRTSGSEQFF